This T cell receptor beta chain appears in the sequencing data of a study of shared clonotypes between healthy human individuals. Trimming at V came to 10 bases and at J to 5 bases, leaving 10 bases not matched to a gene. This CDR3 has 13 residues. Germline V gene data show CDR1 as ENHRY and CDR2 as SYGVKD. TCRdb's table, derived via immunoSEQ multiplex PCR, lists solely in-frame clones and lacks some. Among 950,000 to 1,100,000 clones, more than 75% were seen once, and the ten largest hold under 0.8%. The sequencing sample was made of memory CD4+ T cells from PBMCs. The subset is: CD45RA-negative fraction. This TCR was sampled from a man between 18 and 35 years old in good health. Some clones in this sample may be carry-over from other donors' samples. The V call is TRBV10-3, the J call TRBJ2-5, with 7 positions matching TRBD1. CDR3 sequence reads: CATRRGLGETQYF. CDR3 sequence (DNA): TGTGCCACTCGTAGGGGGCTGGGGGAGACCCAGTACTTC.